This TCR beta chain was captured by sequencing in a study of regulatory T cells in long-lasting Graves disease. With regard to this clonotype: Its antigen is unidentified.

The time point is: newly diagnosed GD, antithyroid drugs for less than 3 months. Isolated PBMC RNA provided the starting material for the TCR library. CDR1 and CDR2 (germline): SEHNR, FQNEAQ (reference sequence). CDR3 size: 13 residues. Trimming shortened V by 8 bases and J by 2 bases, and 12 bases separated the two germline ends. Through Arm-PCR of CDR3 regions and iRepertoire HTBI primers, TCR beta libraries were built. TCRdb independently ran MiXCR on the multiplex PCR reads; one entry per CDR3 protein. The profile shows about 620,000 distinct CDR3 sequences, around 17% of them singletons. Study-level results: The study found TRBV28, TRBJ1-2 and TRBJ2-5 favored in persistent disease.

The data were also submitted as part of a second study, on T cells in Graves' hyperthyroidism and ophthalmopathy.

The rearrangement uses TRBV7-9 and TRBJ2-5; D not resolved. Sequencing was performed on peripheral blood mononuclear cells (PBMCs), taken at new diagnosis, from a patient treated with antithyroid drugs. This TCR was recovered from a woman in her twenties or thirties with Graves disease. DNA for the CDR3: TGTGCCAGCGCCAGAACGGGTCAAGAGACCCAGTACTTC. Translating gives CASARTGQETQYF.